This TCR beta chain was recovered during a study of blood T cells in healthy people across ages. Findings and caveats of the study: Older individuals had lower TCR beta diversity per million T cells (the decline was roughly linear). CMV status of donors was not determined, possibly confounding expanded clonotype changes.

Combining a sample-barcoded 5' primer with a J-beta primer mix, a second PCR ran for 7 to 11 cycles. One entry per CDR3 protein, called by TCRdb with MiXCR from the 5' RACE reads. The sample includes about 780,000 distinct CDR3 sequences, about a quarter of them seen just once. On this clonotype itself: Its antigen is still unknown.

The V gene end was trimmed by 5 bases and the J gene end by 9 bases; junction bases not matched to a gene: 15. The CDR3 has 16 amino acids. The sample was also reused in another study, on T cells of mothers and their children. That publication notes: Each mother gave over 9.5 million TCR beta CDR3 reads; each child, several million. Whether related or unrelated, pairs show similar shaping of TCR recombination output by thymic selection.

The chain couples TRBV12-3 or TRBV12-4 to TRBJ2-5, with 10 bases that match TRBD2. This TCR came from a boy aged 5-17 years in good health. Sequencing was performed on blood. CDR3 DNA: TGTGCCAGCAGTAACCCCGGACTAGCGGCGCAAAAGGCCCAGTACTTC. This codes for CASSNPGLAAQKAQYF.